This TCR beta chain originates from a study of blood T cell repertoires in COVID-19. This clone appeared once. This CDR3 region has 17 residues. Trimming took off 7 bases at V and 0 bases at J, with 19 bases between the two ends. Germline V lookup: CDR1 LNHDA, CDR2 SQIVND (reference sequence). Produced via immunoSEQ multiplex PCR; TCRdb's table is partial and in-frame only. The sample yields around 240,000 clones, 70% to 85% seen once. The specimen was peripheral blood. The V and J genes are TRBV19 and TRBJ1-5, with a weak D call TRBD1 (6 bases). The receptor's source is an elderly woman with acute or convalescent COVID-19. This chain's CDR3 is CASTLGPGAYSNQPQHF. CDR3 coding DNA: TGTGCCAGTACCCTTGGGCCAGGGGCGTATAGCAATCAGCCCCAGCATTTT.